Each of the 26 T cell receptor beta chains below was sequenced from the same sample in a study of T cell clones after liver transplantation. Clones were sequenced by immunoSEQ multiplex PCR, and TCRdb holds only the in-frame ones, with some missing. The top ten hold around 8.5% of the sample, which has tens of thousands of clones, around 84% seen once. The sample was CD4+ T cells from blood, taken before liver transplant. These receptors were collected from a human donor who received a liver transplant.

The rearrangement uses TRBV27 and TRBJ2-5; possibly TRBD2 for D (5 bases). From germline, CDR1 is MNHEY and CDR2 SMNVEV (reference sequence). The CDR3 extends over 17 amino acids. V lost 3 bases and J 4 bases, leaving 21 bases between the germline ends. The CDR3 bases are TGTGCCAGCAGTTTGGGTATCCTTGGCGGGCGAGGAGAGACCCAGTACTTC. It specifies CASSLGILGGRGETQYF.

J is TRBJ1-4 and V is TRBV19; D gene unclear. Germline assignment: CDR1 LNHDA and CDR2 SQIVND (reference sequence). The CDR3 length is 12 residues. V was trimmed by 8 bases and J by 7 bases, leaving 11 bases between them. Here the CDR3 reads CASRRGAEKLFF. As DNA, the CDR3 is TGTGCCAGTCGGCGGGGAGCTGAAAAACTGTTTTTT.

There are a few counts of this clone. The chain is built from TRBV7-6 and TRBJ2-1, with unresolved D. The CDR3 contains 13 residues. V gave up 1 base and J gave up 7 bases, with 8 bases separating them. Germline assignment: CDR1 SGHVS and CDR2 FNYEAQ. CDR3 amino acids: CASSLGTINEQFF. The CDR3 DNA is TGTGCCAGCAGCTTAGGTACGATTAATGAGCAGTTCTTC.

The chain is built from TRBV7-6 and TRBJ1-5; no reliable D call. The CDR3 consists of 15 residues. Trimming stripped 1 base from V and 0 bases from J, with 7 bases between. Germline CDR1 reads SGHVS; CDR2 reads FNYEAQ. The CDR3 sequence: CASSLEANSNQPQHF. Written as DNA, the CDR3 is TGTGCCAGCAGCTTAGAGGCGAATAGCAATCAGCCCCAGCATTTT.

This clone was counted only a few times. The chain couples TRBV10-3 to TRBJ2-2; D is unclear. V was trimmed by 8 bases and J by 8 bases, leaving 12 bases between them. The CDR3 sequence is 12 residues long. Germline lookup yields CDR1 ENHRY and CDR2 SYGVKD. The CDR3 sequence: CAIRRPTGELFF. The DNA of the CDR3 is TGTGCCATCCGTAGACCTACGGGGGAGCTGTTTTTT.

The rearrangement uses TRBV7-9 and TRBJ1-4, with TRBD1 matching 9 bases. Trimming removed 8 bases from V and 7 bases from J; junction bases left unmatched: 5. CDR3 length: 13 residues. From germline, CDR1 is SEHNR and CDR2 FQNEAQ (reference sequence). In DNA, the CDR3 is TGTGCCAGCCTACAGACAGGGGGTGAAAAACTGTTTTTT. Its protein product is CASLQTGGEKLFF.

V gene TRBV19 combines with J gene TRBJ2-7; tentative D call: TRBD2 (6 bases). Germline V gene sequence: CDR1 LNHDA, CDR2 SQIVND (reference sequence). CDR3 length: 14 amino acids. V lost 5 bases, J lost 0 bases, and 11 bases lay in between. The CDR3 DNA sequence: TGTGCCAGTAGTGAGGGGACTTCCTCCTACGAGCAGTACTTC. Translated, it gives CASSEGTSSYEQYF.

This clone has more than one count but fewer than ten. The chain recombines TRBV7-2 with TRBJ2-2, with TRBD2 as a possible D gene (6 bases). V lost 3 bases and J 4 bases, leaving 9 bases between the germline ends. CDR3 length: 14 residues. CDR1 and CDR2 from the germline V gene are SGHTA and FQGNSA. The CDR3 DNA reads as TGTGCCAGCAGCTTGCGGGAACCCACCGGGGAGCTGTTTTTT. Protein product: CASSLREPTGELFF.

CDR3 nucleotide sequence: TGTGCCAGCAGCTTATCGGCAGGGTCAGATACGCAGTATTTT. Its protein is CASSLSAGSDTQYF. The rearrangement uses TRBV7-3 and TRBJ2-3; tentatively, D is TRBD1 (5 bases). This CDR3 has 14 amino acids. Trimming stripped 2 bases from V and 4 bases from J, with 10 bases between. Looked up from germline, CDR1 is SGHTA and CDR2 is FQGTGA. Full variable domain (outside the CDR3, taken from reference TRBV7-3 and TRBJ2-3): GAGVSQTPSNKVTEKGKYVELRCDPISGHTALYWYRQSLGQGPEFLIYFQGTGAADDSGLPNDRFFAVRPEGSVSTLKIQRTERGDSAVYLCASSLSAGSDTQYFGPGTRLTVL.

V gene TRBV6-5 combines with J gene TRBJ1-2, with a weak D call TRBD1 (5 bases). With 7 bases removed from V and 8 bases from J, the gap between germline ends came to 23 bases. This CDR3 comprises 15 residues. Germline CDR1 MNHEY, CDR2 SVGAGI. The CDR3 nucleotides read TGTGCCAGCAACCCCTCGGGGGACGGAACGCGGGGCTACACCTTC. It is translated as CASNPSGDGTRGYTF.

This rearrangement joins TRBV5-6 to TRBJ2-3; 7 positions agree with TRBD2. Germline V gene lookup returns CDR1 SGHDT and CDR2 YYEEEE. The CDR3 runs 15 residues. V dropped 4 bases and J dropped 4; count of bases not matched to a gene: 9. The CDR3 DNA is TGTGCCAGCAGCAGACGAGAAGGGAGGGCAGATACGCAGTATTTT. Protein sequence: CASSRREGRADTQYF.

This CDR3 is CASSQGRGQGPGGYF. The CDR3 DNA is TGTGCCAGCAGCCAAGGGAGGGGACAGGGGCCTGGGGGATACTTC. The rearrangement links TRBV14 to TRBJ2-7, with TRBD1 identical over 10 bases. This CDR3 has 15 residues. Germline loops: CDR1 SGHDN, CDR2 FVKESK. V gave up 1 base and J gave up 13 bases; unmatched junction bases: 13.

The chain is built from TRBV28 and TRBJ2-1; TRBD1 aligns across 10 bases. The CDR3 is 17 residues long. The trim removed 5 bases at V and 1 base at J, leaving 8 bases unmatched. The germline V gene encodes CDR1 MDHEN and CDR2 SYDVKM. The CDR3 nucleotides are TGTGCCAGCAGTCCCGGGTGGGACAGGGGTTCCTACAATGAGCAGTTCTTC. Protein: CASSPGWDRGSYNEQFF.

Here the CDR3 reads CASSLRHSGANVLTF. For the CDR3, the DNA is TGTGCCAGCAGCCTCCGCCACTCTGGGGCCAACGTCCTGACTTTC. V and J are TRBV7-6 and TRBJ2-6; D remains ambiguous. V was trimmed by 5 bases and J by 0 bases, leaving 8 bases between them. The CDR3 has 15 amino acids. Germline-derived CDR1 and CDR2 are SGHVS and FNYEAQ.

This clone showed up just a few times. The V gene is TRBV4-2, the J gene TRBJ2-7, with TRBD1 matching over 10 bases. V trimming: 1 base; J trimming: 2 bases; junction bases outside the gene matches: 2. Germline CDR1 reads LGHNA; CDR2 reads YNFKEQ. This CDR3 has 15 amino acids. This chain's CDR3 is CASSQGTGGTYEQYF. As DNA, the CDR3 is TGTGCCAGCAGCCAAGGGACAGGGGGGACCTACGAGCAGTACTTC.

This sequence joins TRBV5-4 and TRBJ1-2; D is unresolved. The CDR3 runs to 14 residues. Trimming left V 3 bases short and J 8 bases short, with 17 bases between. Looked up from germline, CDR1 is SGHNT and CDR2 is YYREEE (reference sequence). CDR3 nucleotide sequence: TGTGCCAGCAGCTGGAACTCGGGGTCCAGGGGCTACACCTTC. Its protein is CASSWNSGSRGYTF.

This chain links TRBV5-6 with TRBJ2-7; TRBD1 matches 7 bases. Looked up from germline, CDR1 is SGHDT and CDR2 is YYEEEE. This CDR3 has 14 residues. The V gene end was trimmed by 3 bases and the J gene end by 5 bases; junction bases not matched to a gene: 8. CDR3 protein: CASSYGTAPNEQYF. The CDR3 DNA reads as TGTGCCAGCAGCTATGGGACAGCGCCTAACGAGCAGTACTTC. The full variable domain, completed using reference TRBV5-6 and TRBJ2-7, is DAGVTQSPTHLIKTRGQQVTLRCSPKSGHDTVSWYQQALGQGPQFIFQYYEEEERQRGNFPDRFSGHQFPNYSSELNVNALLLGDSALYLCASSYGTAPNEQYFGPGTRLTVT.

The chain joins TRBV5-1 to TRBJ2-7, with D possibly being TRBD1 (5 bases). This CDR3 has 15 residues. CDR1 is SGHRS, CDR2 YFSETQ, per germline. V was clipped by 4 bases and J by 5 bases, with 19 bases between them. CDR3 in amino acids: CASSLQGSLDDEQYF. As DNA, the CDR3 is TGCGCCAGCAGCCTCCAGGGATCCCTGGACGACGAGCAGTACTTC.

This clone was counted between two and nine times. J is TRBJ2-7 and V is TRBV7-2; D possibly corresponds to TRBD2 (5 bases). The germline V gene has CDR1 SGHTA and CDR2 FQGNSA. Trimming left V 2 bases short and J 7 bases short, with 6 bases between. CDR3 length equals 11 residues. CDR3 bases: TGTGCCAGCAGCTTAACTAGGGAGCAGTACTTC. This encodes CASSLTREQYF.

V usage is TRBV4-1 and J usage is TRBJ2-2; D tentatively reads TRBD1 or TRBD2 (6 bases each). Trimming shortened V by 3 bases and J by 0 bases, and 17 bases separated the two germline ends. CDR1 MGHRA and CDR2 YSYEKL come from the germline V gene. This CDR3 region has 18 residues. As DNA, the CDR3 is TGCGCCAGCAGCCAGTCAGGGGTTAGCGGCGCGAACACCGGGGAGCTGTTTTTT. Translation: CASSQSGVSGANTGELFF.

The chain employs TRBV11-2 and TRBJ2-2, with D possibly being TRBD2 (6 bases). Germline-derived CDR1 and CDR2 are SGHAT and FQNNGV. The CDR3 is made up of 16 amino acids. Trimming removed 7 bases from V and 7 bases from J, with 22 bases in between. The CDR3 coding sequence is TGTGCCAGCAAGGGAACTCGGAGGGGTCCCGGCGGGGAGCTGTTTTTT. Translated: CASKGTRRGPGGELFF.

V and J are TRBV21-1 and TRBJ1-2; no check of the table's D call, TRBD1, against the DNA was made. TRBV21-1 is listed as a pseudogene. The CDR3 is made up of 14 amino acids. The CDR3 DNA is TGTGCCAGCAGCAAAGCGGCAGGGGGCCATGGCTACACCTTC. Protein product: CASSKAAGGHGYTF.

This chain uses TRBV7-2 with TRBJ2-1, with 7 bases fitting TRBD2. Trimming at V came to 6 bases and at J to 4 bases, leaving 12 bases not matched to a gene. This CDR3 is 16 amino acids long. Germline loops: CDR1 SGHTA, CDR2 FQGNSA. This CDR3 reads CASRVGRLAAYNEQFF. The CDR3 coding sequence is TGTGCCAGCAGGGTCGGCCGCCTAGCGGCTTACAATGAGCAGTTCTTC.

J is TRBJ1-1 and V is TRBV11-2, with D hard to call. The CDR3 extends over 13 amino acids. Germline V gene data show CDR1 as SGHAT and CDR2 as FQNNGV. Trimming stripped 0 bases from V and 3 bases from J, with 5 bases between. The CDR3 region is CASSLDRYTEAFF. In nucleotides, the CDR3 is TGTGCCAGCAGCTTAGACCGATACACTGAAGCTTTCTTT.

The gene calls are TRBV5-1 and TRBJ2-5; 9 positions agree with TRBD1. This CDR3 spans 15 amino acids. Germline trimming cut 1 base from V and 5 bases from J; bases unmatched to any gene: 6. Germline V gives CDR1 SGHRS, CDR2 YFSETQ. The CDR3 spells CASSLMGQGRETQYF. CDR3 bases: TGCGCCAGCAGCTTGATGGGACAGGGAAGGGAGACCCAGTACTTC.

This chain links TRBV28 with TRBJ2-5; D is uncertain. Germline CDR1 and CDR2: MDHEN and SYDVKM. The CDR3 runs to 15 residues. The ends were cut back, 6 bases at V and 3 bases at J, with 17 bases in the middle. CDR3 sequence (DNA): TGTGCCAGCAGCCACCTAGGGCAGAGAGAAGAGACCCAGTACTTC. This codes for CASSHLGQREETQYF.